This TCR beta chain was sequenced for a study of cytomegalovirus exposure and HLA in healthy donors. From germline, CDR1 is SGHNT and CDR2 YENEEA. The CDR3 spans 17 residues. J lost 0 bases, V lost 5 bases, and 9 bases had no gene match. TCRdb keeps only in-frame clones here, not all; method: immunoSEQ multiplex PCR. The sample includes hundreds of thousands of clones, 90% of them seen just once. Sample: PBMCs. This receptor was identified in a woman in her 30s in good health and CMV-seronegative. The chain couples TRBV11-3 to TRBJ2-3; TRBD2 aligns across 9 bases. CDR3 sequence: CASSSPGLAFSTDTQYF. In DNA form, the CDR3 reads TGTGCCAGCAGCAGTCCGGGACTAGCTTTCAGCACAGATACGCAGTATTTT.